This T cell receptor beta chain is drawn from a study of OX40 agonist ivuxolimab in advanced cancers. Notes on the research overall: Ivuxolimab, which targeted the costimulatory receptor OX40 (CD134), was an agonistic, fully human IgG2 monoclonal antibody. Intravenous ivuxolimab was administered to patients every 2 weeks at six dose levels: 0.01, 0.1, 0.3, 1.5, 3 and 10 mg/kg. Of the 50 or so patients in dose escalation, about 20 had hepatocellular carcinoma, about 15 had melanoma, 9 had renal cell carcinoma and 9 had head and neck cancer. The dose-escalation cohort was around 84% male with a mean age of about 60 years, ranging from roughly 23 to 80. Patients were allowed to have had prior anti-PD-1, anti-PD-L1 or anti-CTLA-4 therapy, and 40% of the dose-escalation patients had been treated with checkpoint inhibitors. Three dose-escalation patients achieved partial responses, one with hepatocellular carcinoma and two with cutaneous melanoma. The purpose of peripheral TCRbeta sequencing was to test whether ivuxolimab changed TCR sequence diversity and led to clonal T-cell expansion. The monotherapy dose-escalation portion (N ≈ 50 patients) of the phase I ivuxolimab trial is reported in the paper. Study-level results and caveats: On average, CD8+ T cells showed more expanded clones than CD4+ T cells after ivuxolimab. At doses of 0.1 to 3.0 mg/kg, clonal expansion of both CD4+ and CD8+ T cells in blood was seen between baseline and week 6. In the 0.1-3.0 mg/kg groups, partial responders were among the patients with the lowest normalized peripheral clonal expansion, particularly in CD8+ T cells. The antigen specificity of the clonally expanded peripheral T cells was not determined. Low levels of normalized T-cell clonal expansion were also shown by some nonresponding patients.

About this clone itself: There is no known antigen for this receptor. The input lacks base qualities; no much larger clone sits a single base away.

Genomic DNA was extracted from sorted cells for sequencing of the TCRbeta CDR3 region. The immunoSEQ Assay was used for sequencing of TCRbeta CDR3 regions. TCRdb took this table from immuneACCESS and kept in-frame rearrangements with V and J called. Such tables lack part of the clones; where checked against another copy, unresolved V genes explain under half of the gap, and the rest is unexplained. Present in this sample are 55,000 to 75,000 clones, approximately 90% of which were seen just once. Jointly, the top ten make up 3% to 4% of the sample. The trial excluded patients who had a history of autoimmune disease or were on systemic immunosuppression. Peripheral blood for TCR sequencing was collected from all dose cohorts at baseline, on cycle 4 day 1, and on cycle 7 day 1. The samples were drawn from a first-in-human, open-label, multicenter phase I dose-escalation trial of ivuxolimab. The trial enrolled adults with locally advanced or metastatic head and neck squamous cell, hepatocellular, melanoma or renal cell carcinoma. Before TCR sequencing, CD4+ T cells and CD8+ T cells from peripheral blood were sorted into separate populations.

This sample comprised CD4+ or CD8+ T cells sorted from blood, obtained in a trial of the OX40 agonist ivuxolimab. The sequence derives from an adult with an advanced solid tumor such as melanoma, head and neck, liver or kidney cancer.

The CDR3: CASSGGQRAYEQYF. At the DNA level, the sequence is TGTGCCAGCAGCGGCGGACAGAGGGCCTACGAGCAGTACTTC. This receptor chain uses TRBV7-9 and TRBJ2-7; a tentative D call is TRBD1 (6 bases match). V is cut by 5 bases and J by 2 bases, and the space between the germline ends is 13 bases. Its CDR3 holds 14 amino acids, cysteine through phenylalanine. The CDR3 DNA has 42 bases and is translated from base 1. According to the germline V gene (reference sequence), CDR1 reads SEHNR and CDR2 reads FQNEAQ. With the portions outside the CDR3 filled from the reference TRBV7-9 and TRBJ2-7 genes, the complete variable region becomes DTGVSQNPRHKITKRGQNVTFRCDPISEHNRLYWYRQTLGQGPEFLTYFQNEAQLEKSRLLSDRFSAERPKGSFSTLEIQRTEQGDSAMYLCASSGGQRAYEQYFGPGTRLTVT.